This TCR beta chain is drawn from a study of blood T cell repertoires in COVID-19 (dated by TCRdb to about 2020). Turning to the overall study: Samples from collaborators originated in the United States, Italy and Spain and spanned both the acute and convalescent phases of COVID-19. The material from the prospective study consisted of cDNA or gDNA derived from T cells, B-cell-depleted T cells, or PBMCs. Subjects who had been exposed to COVID-19, were actively infected with it, or had recovered from it provided the deeply sampled blood TCRbeta repertoires that made up the dataset. The repertoires were released in a freely available public database meant as a resource for research on the immune response to SARS-CoV-2. Samples came from the ongoing ImmuneRACE study (first 160 participants) plus 1,254 subjects from 6 global collaborators. Nearly every sample came with metadata listing a de-identified subject ID, COVID-19 status, age in years and sex. Where available, HLA class I and class II types were obtained from metadata supplied by the sample provider rather than from assay-based typing.

Its CDR3 holds 16 amino acids, cysteine through phenylalanine. This entry keeps only the CDR3 DNA: 48 bases, framed from base 1. From the germline V gene, CDR1 is SGHRS and CDR2 is YFSETQ. Unmatched junction bases come to 9, with V trimmed by 4 bases and J by 4 bases. Enrolling through a virtual design, the prospective study's participants ranged in age from roughly 18 to 100 years and lived across about two dozen United States geographic areas. To assign participants to cohorts, the prospective study relied on clinical history that participants themselves reported in a screening survey and a study questionnaire. Exposed participants had been in contact, within 2 weeks of entering the study, with a person who had a PCR-confirmed or clinician-diagnosed case of COVID-19. Each participant in the prospective study had whole blood, serum and a nasopharyngeal or oropharyngeal swab collected by mobile phlebotomists. Participants in the prospective study had the option to provide additional blood draws and questionnaires over an approximately 2-month period. Blood samples from the prospective study were shipped frozen or at room temperature prior to DNA extraction.

This clone was seen a single time. Its antigen target is currently unknown. Per-base quality was not reported, and no clone a single base away is much larger than it. The immunoSEQ Assay, a bias-controlled multiplex PCR, was used to amplify TCRbeta CDR3 regions from genomic DNA. The source study handled its data this way. The number of nucleated cells in each sample was estimated from the amplification of reference gene primers within the assay. To quantify the absolute abundance of each unique TCRbeta CDR3 rearrangement, sequence reads were collapsed and filtered. For each sample, productive Simpson clonality was calculated as the square root of Simpson's diversity index over productive rearrangements. Here the immuneACCESS table is served through TCRdb, limited to in-frame sequences with V and J called. Missing clones are a known gap in these copies; in checked studies unresolved V genes cover under half, and the rest lacks a known reason. V and J calls and clone size are given by that table; D and trimming were obtained from the DNA. Present in this sample are approximately 140,000 clones, roughly 87% of which were seen just once. In total, the top ten clones hold roughly 4% of the sample.

Summary of the overall study and its limitations: The quantity of clinical and demographic metadata differed by source and by participant and was supplied without curation.

What was sequenced was PBMCs or T cells enriched from blood (not recorded which). This receptor was obtained from a middle-aged woman who had been exposed to COVID-19. Recombination connected TRBV5-1 to TRBJ1-1; 11 nucleotides in the junction match TRBD1. The CDR3 protein is CASSPGQGGFGTEAFF. The DNA is as follows: TGCGCCAGCAGCCCGGGACAGGGGGGTTTCGGCACTGAAGCTTTCTTT.